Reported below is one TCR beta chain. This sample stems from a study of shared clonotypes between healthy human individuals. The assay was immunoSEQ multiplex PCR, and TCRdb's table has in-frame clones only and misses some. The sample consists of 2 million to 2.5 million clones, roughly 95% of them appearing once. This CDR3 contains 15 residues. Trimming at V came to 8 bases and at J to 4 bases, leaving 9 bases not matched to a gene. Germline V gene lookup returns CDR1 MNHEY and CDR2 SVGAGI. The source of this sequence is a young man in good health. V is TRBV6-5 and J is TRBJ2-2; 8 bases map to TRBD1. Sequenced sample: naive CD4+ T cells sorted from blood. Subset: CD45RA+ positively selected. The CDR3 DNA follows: TGTGCCAGCCGTCAGGACAGGGCTCGCACCGGGGAGCTGTTTTTT. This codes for CASRQDRARTGELFF.